This T cell receptor (beta chain) was identified in a study of shared clonotypes between healthy human individuals. Study-wide background: Contributing individuals were two females and three males aged 18 to 49.

The assay was immunoSEQ multiplex PCR, and TCRdb's table has in-frame clones only and misses some. Of around 1.6 million clones in the sample, approximately 98% were seen once. Germline loops: CDR1 SGDLS, CDR2 YYNGEE. The CDR3 runs to 14 residues. Trimming took 0 bases from V and 3 from J, leaving 10 bases between them. The sequenced sample consisted of naive CD4+ T cells sorted from blood. The subset is: CD45RA+ positively selected. The chain couples TRBV9 to TRBJ2-7; D is unclear. The source is a man aged 30-40 years in good health. The CDR3 DNA follows: TGTGCCAGCAGCGTAGGGTCCCGCAGCTACGAGCAGTACTTC. It specifies CASSVGSRSYEQYF.